The 21 T cell receptor beta chains listed next were all sequenced from one sample in a study of patients and donors after allogeneic stem cell transplantation. TCRdb reprocessed the RT-PCR reads via MiXCR and lists one record per CDR3 protein. The top ten clones hold around a tenth of a sample with roughly 230,000 distinct CDR3 sequences, 11% to 15% of them seen once. The sequencing sample was made of blood, either unsorted or a sorted T cell fraction (not recorded which). The receptors stem from a human donor who was either an allogeneic HSCT recipient or a stem cell or donor lymphocyte infusion donor (not recorded which). It is not recorded whose cells these are; they may come from a transplant donor.

This clonotype came up many times. V gene TRBV24-1 combines with J gene TRBJ2-2; D is perhaps TRBD1 (5 bases). The CDR3 has 15 amino acids. V was trimmed by 9 bases and J by 2 bases, leaving 15 bases between them. CDR1 is KGHDR, CDR2 SFDVKD, per germline. CDR3 loop: CATGAQDINTGELFF. The CDR3 coding sequence is TGTGCCACCGGAGCCCAGGACATAAACACCGGGGAGCTGTTTTTT.

The genes are TRBV12-3 or TRBV12-4 and TRBJ1-2; no reliable D call. V lost 2 bases to trimming and J lost 8 bases, with 15 bases between them. The CDR3 length is 14 residues. The CDR3 coding sequence is TGTGCCAGCAGTTTAAAAGGCGCCGTTGGAGGCTACACCTTC. Its translation is CASSLKGAVGGYTF.

This clonotype was counted many times. The chain combines TRBV27 with TRBJ2-7; TRBD1 matches 8 bases. The CDR3 has 15 amino acids. Looked up from germline, CDR1 is MNHEY and CDR2 is SMNVEV (reference sequence). The junction had 10 bases not matched to a gene; V was cut back by 6 bases and J by 3 bases. CDR3 sequence: CASSSLTGAVYEQYF. In DNA form, the CDR3 reads TGTGCCAGCAGCTCCCTGACAGGGGCCGTCTACGAGCAGTACTTC.

This clonotype was observed a few times. CDR3 region: CASSSGSGSYEQYF. CDR3 DNA sequence: TGTGCCAGCAGCTCCGGTTCCGGGAGCTACGAGCAGTACTTC. The J gene is TRBJ2-7, the V gene TRBV7-6, with D maybe TRBD2 (6 bases). The CDR3 runs 14 residues. In germline, CDR1 is SGHVS, CDR2 FNYEAQ. Trimming left V 4 bases short and J 3 bases short, with 13 bases between.

A few counts support this clonotype. The chain employs TRBV28 and TRBJ2-5, with 7 bases fitting TRBD1. Germline lookup yields CDR1 MDHEN and CDR2 SYDVKM. The length of the CDR3 is 14 residues. With 4 bases clipped from V and 5 bases from J, the junction kept 7 bases outside the gene matches. The CDR3 loop is CASSSGGNGETQYF. The CDR3 bases are TGTGCCAGCAGTTCAGGGGGAAATGGCGAGACCCAGTACTTC.

This clonotype was found many times. This rearrangement joins TRBV5-1 to TRBJ1-1; 8 nucleotides match TRBD1. V lost 2 bases to trimming and J lost 0 bases; unmatched junction nucleotides: 6. The V gene's germline CDR1 is SGHRS and CDR2 YFSETQ. The CDR3 is made up of 16 amino acids. CDR3 loop: CASSLRTGMMNTEAFF. The CDR3 DNA is TGCGCCAGCAGCTTACGGACAGGGATGATGAACACTGAAGCTTTCTTT.

This clonotype turned up a few times. CDR3 amino acids: CASSLRGGGTYEQYF. The CDR3 nucleotides read TGTGCCAGCAGCTTAAGAGGGGGTGGAACCTACGAGCAGTACTTC. The rearrangement links TRBV11-2 to TRBJ2-7; possibly TRBD1 for D (6 bases). Germline V gene data show CDR1 as SGHAT and CDR2 as FQNNGV. The CDR3 has 15 amino acids. Between the trimmed V and J ends, which lost 2 bases and 2 bases, there was a span of 13 bases.

The V and J genes are TRBV20-1 and TRBJ1-2, with 8 bases aligning to TRBD1. The CDR3 covers 16 residues. CDR1 is DFQATT and CDR2 is SNEGSKA in the germline V gene (reference sequence). The junction had 12 bases not matched to a gene; V was cut back by 2 bases and J by 4 bases. The CDR3 DNA is TGCAGTGCTAGACCTTTTGACAGGGGAACTTTCTATGGCTACACCTTC. The encoded protein is CSARPFDRGTFYGYTF.

The chain uses TRBV19 and TRBJ1-1; no reliable D call. The germline gives CDR1 LNHDA, CDR2 SQIVND (reference sequence). The germline V and J ends were trimmed by 5 bases and 4 bases, with 8 bases remaining between them. The CDR3 runs to 12 residues. The CDR3 loop is CASSGRLTEAFF. CDR3 nucleotide sequence: TGTGCCAGTAGTGGCAGACTCACTGAAGCTTTCTTT.

This clonotype was picked up a small number of times. The V gene is TRBV3-1, the J gene TRBJ2-1; tentatively, D is TRBD1 or TRBD2 (5 bases each). CDR1 LGHDT and CDR2 YNNKEL come from the germline V gene (reference sequence). The CDR3 is 15 residues long. Trimming stripped 0 bases from V and 5 bases from J, with 11 bases between. CDR3 sequence (DNA): TGTGCCAGCAGCCAAGATTGGGACGACCACAATGAGCAGTTCTTC. Translating it yields CASSQDWDDHNEQFF.

V gene TRBV9 combines with J gene TRBJ2-1, with D possibly called TRBD1 or TRBD2 (6 bases each). The ends were cut back, 1 base at V and 3 bases at J, with 11 bases in the middle. Germline values: CDR1 SGDLS, CDR2 YYNGEE. The CDR3 extends over 15 amino acids. As DNA, the CDR3 is TGTGCCAGCAGCGTAAACGGGGGCCTCTACAATGAGCAGTTCTTC. Translating it yields CASSVNGGLYNEQFF.

The rearrangement links TRBV6-1 to TRBJ2-7; TRBD1 or TRBD2 may be the D gene (6 bases each). CDR3 length: 14 residues. V was trimmed by 6 bases and J by 7 bases, leaving 19 bases between them. The germline CDR1 and CDR2 sequences are MNHNS and SASEGT. CDR3 sequence: CASREGHAIREQYF. For the CDR3, the DNA is TGTGCCAGCAGGGAGGGACACGCCATAAGAGAGCAGTACTTC.

The V gene is TRBV5-6, the J gene TRBJ1-1, with TRBD1 matching over 8 bases. The CDR3 extends over 17 amino acids. After removal of 1 base from V and 13 bases from J, the junction contained 21 bases not matched to a gene. Germline CDR1 is SGHDT and CDR2 is YYEEEE. Here the CDR3 DNA reads TGTGCCAGCAGCTTGACGGGGACAGGCGGGATCCACAAATCGGTTTTCTTT. Translation: CASSLTGTGGIHKSVFF.

This clonotype was seen ten or more times. This sequence joins TRBV7-9 and TRBJ1-5; TRBD1 is a possible D gene (5 bases). This CDR3 comprises 14 residues. CDR1 and CDR2 from the germline V gene are SEHNR and FQNEAQ (reference sequence). V lost 1 base, J lost 7 bases, and 11 bases lay in between. The CDR3 sequence is CASSLGGGRQPQHF. CDR3 DNA sequence: TGTGCCAGCAGCTTAGGGGGGGGACGGCAGCCCCAGCATTTT.

The V call is TRBV2, the J call TRBJ2-1; TRBD2 matches 8 bases. The length of the CDR3 is 15 residues. Unmatched junction bases numbered 4, after V lost 5 bases and J lost 1 base. Germline-derived CDR1 and CDR2 are SNHLY and FYNNEI. CDR3 nucleotides: TGTGCCAGCAGTCCTATAGCGGGGTCCTACAATGAGCAGTTCTTC. Its protein product is CASSPIAGSYNEQFF.

The CDR3 loop reads CASTPGLATSTDTQYF. The CDR3 coding sequence is TGTGCCAGCACCCCAGGACTAGCGACTAGCACAGATACGCAGTATTTT. The chain employs TRBV3-1 and TRBJ2-3; the match to TRBD2 covers 9 bases. The germline V gene encodes CDR1 LGHDT and CDR2 YNNKEL (reference sequence). This CDR3 has 16 residues. V shed 7 bases, J shed 0 bases, and the junction held 8 bases outside the gene matches.

This chain joins TRBV12-3 or TRBV12-4 and TRBJ1-4, with D tentatively TRBD1 (5 bases). CDR3 length equals 15 residues. V was shortened by 3 bases and J by 3 bases, with 11 bases between the two germline ends. The CDR3 DNA is TGTGCCAGCAGTTTTGGTCAGGGTGCTAATGAAAAACTGTTTTTT. This gives the protein CASSFGQGANEKLFF.

This clonotype has more than one count but fewer than ten. J is TRBJ2-1 and V is TRBV7-3, with D maybe TRBD2 (7 bases). Trimming removed 5 bases at V and 5 bases at J, with 16 bases between. Germline V gene sequence: CDR1 SGHTA, CDR2 FQGTGA. The CDR3 consists of 15 residues. CDR3 region: CASSPSGGRNNEQFF. CDR3 coding DNA: TGTGCCAGCAGCCCATCGGGGGGCAGAAACAATGAGCAGTTCTTC. Complete variable domain (other parts from reference TRBV7-3 and TRBJ2-1): GAGVSQTPSNKVTEKGKYVELRCDPISGHTALYWYRQSLGQGPEFLIYFQGTGAADDSGLPNDRFFAVRPEGSVSTLKIQRTERGDSAVYLCASSPSGGRNNEQFFGPGTRLTVL.

This clonotype was seen at least ten times. This chain uses TRBV29-1 with TRBJ1-1; D not resolved. This CDR3 has 14 amino acids. Between the trimmed V and J ends, which lost 7 bases and 1 base, there was a span of 16 bases. Germline CDR1 SQVTM, CDR2 ANQGSEA. As DNA, the CDR3 is TGCAGCGCACGCCGGGCAGTCAGGAACACTGAAGCTTTCTTT. Translation: CSARRAVRNTEAFF.

This clonotype was counted between two and nine times. The rearrangement joins TRBV30 to TRBJ2-7, with 7 nucleotides matching TRBD2. The CDR3 extends over 12 amino acids. J lost 3 bases, V lost 3 bases, and 2 bases had no gene match. CDR1 and CDR2 (germline): GTSNPN, SVGIG (reference sequence). The CDR3 is CAWSWDYYEQYF. CDR3 DNA: TGTGCCTGGAGCTGGGACTACTACGAGCAGTACTTC.

This clonotype has only a few counts. The chain joins TRBV14 to TRBJ2-7; 8 bases are a match to TRBD1. Trimming cost V 1 base and J 4 bases; bases outside gene matches: 9. The CDR3 runs 16 residues. CDR1 SGHDN and CDR2 FVKESK come from the germline V gene. CDR3 DNA sequence: TGTGCCAGCAGCCAAGCTGGAGACAGGGGCGGGTACGAGCAGTACTTC. Translating it yields CASSQAGDRGGYEQYF.